One and the same sample provided the 26 T cell receptor beta chains below, sequenced in a study of blood T cell repertoires in COVID-19. The data were produced by immunoSEQ multiplex PCR, yet TCRdb's version contains in-frame clones alone and is incomplete. The sample shows roughly 230,000 clones, approximately 83% of them seen only once. Sequenced: peripheral blood. These receptors all come from a man between 35 and 55 years old with acute or convalescent COVID-19.

The rearrangement links TRBV18 to TRBJ2-3, with 7 nucleotides matching TRBD2. Germline assignment: CDR1 KGHSH and CDR2 LQKENI. The CDR3 has 17 amino acids. J lost 1 base, V lost 3 bases, and 10 bases had no gene match. This CDR3 reads CASSPKVGGSGTDTQYF. CDR3 nucleotide sequence: TGTGCCAGCTCACCCAAAGTGGGAGGGAGTGGCACAGATACGCAGTATTTT.

As to this clone: The sample contains more than one DNA sequence encoding this CDR3. The CDR3, as DNA: TGCGCCAGCAGCTTGGCGGGACAGGGGCAGACTGAAGCTTTCTTT. Translated, it gives CASSLAGQGQTEAFF. This rearrangement joins TRBV5-1 to TRBJ1-1, with 10 nucleotides matching TRBD1. Germline assignment: CDR1 SGHRS and CDR2 YFSETQ. The CDR3 totals 15 residues. V was clipped by 0 bases and J by 5 bases; unmatched bases: 4.

The gene calls are TRBV19 and TRBJ2-7; TRBD2 matches 7 bases. Germline V lookup: CDR1 LNHDA, CDR2 SQIVND (reference sequence). The CDR3 sequence is 14 residues long. Trimming cost V 3 bases and J 4 bases; bases outside gene matches: 6. For the CDR3, the DNA is TGTGCCAGTAGTATCGCGGCGGGGGTTTACGAGCAGTACTTC. This sequence encodes CASSIAAGVYEQYF.

The V gene is TRBV15, the J gene TRBJ2-1, with TRBD2 matching over 10 bases. V lost 6 bases to trimming and J lost 7 bases; unmatched junction nucleotides: 12. CDR3 length: 16 residues. The germline V gene encodes CDR1 LNHNV and CDR2 YYDKDF (reference sequence). The CDR3 is CATSRTLAGVGNEQFF. The CDR3 DNA sequence: TGTGCCACCAGTCGGACTCTAGCGGGAGTAGGGAATGAGCAGTTCTTC.

This clone was detected only a few times. The chain recombines TRBV6-4 with TRBJ2-7, with D maybe TRBD2 (6 bases). Per the germline V gene, CDR1 is MRHNA and CDR2 is SNTAGT. V shed 5 bases and J shed 4 bases, with 18 bases lying between them. CDR3 size: 15 residues. The CDR3 nucleotides are TGTGCCAGCAGTCACCGCGGGGTCACGATTTACGAGCAGTACTTC. This sequence encodes CASSHRGVTIYEQYF.

This clone is a singleton in its sample. The chain combines TRBV7-9 with TRBJ2-5; D is uncertain. Between the trimmed V and J ends, which lost 5 bases and 2 bases, there was a span of 12 bases. CDR1 and CDR2 (germline): SEHNR, FQNEAQ (reference sequence). This CDR3 spans 14 amino acids. The CDR3 reads CASSLLAGQETQYF. The CDR3 bases are TGTGCCAGCAGCCTTCTGGCAGGACAAGAGACCCAGTACTTC. Using reference TRBV7-9 and TRBJ2-5 for the parts outside the CDR3, the full variable domain is DTGVSQNPRHKITKRGQNVTFRCDPISEHNRLYWYRQTLGQGPEFLTYFQNEAQLEKSRLLSDRFSAERPKGSFSTLEIQRTEQGDSAMYLCASSLLAGQETQYFGPGTRLLVL.

The chain uses TRBV4-3 and TRBJ2-1, with D unresolved. Germline CDR1 LGHNA, CDR2 YSLEER. Trimming took off 6 bases at V and 0 bases at J, with 12 bases between the two ends. The CDR3 has 15 residues. CDR3 sequence (DNA): TGCGCCAGCAGTCGGGTGGTAAGCTCCTACAATGAGCAGTTCTTC. This gives the protein CASSRVVSSYNEQFF.

This rearrangement joins TRBV3-1 (or the pseudogene TRBV3-2) to TRBJ2-1; 11 bases match TRBD2. With V trimmed by 0 bases and J by 0 bases, 10 bases remained unmatched. The V gene's germline CDR1 is LGHDT and CDR2 YNNKEL (reference sequence). The CDR3 contains 20 residues. The CDR3 DNA sequence: TGTGCCAGCAGCCAAGAAACCCTACTAGCGGGAGACATCTCCTACAATGAGCAGTTCTTC. Residues: CASSQETLLAGDISYNEQFF.

This chain joins TRBV19 and TRBJ2-6; possible D gene TRBD2, 6 bases. The CDR3 contains 16 residues. CDR1 and CDR2 from the germline V gene are LNHDA and SQIVND (reference sequence). The V end lost 4 bases, the J end lost 4 bases, and 14 bases lay between the germline ends. CDR3 sequence (DNA): TGTGCCAGTAGTACTCCGAGGGGACTGGGGGCCAACGTCCTGACTTTC. This gives the protein CASSTPRGLGANVLTF.

The rearrangement links TRBV27 to TRBJ2-7; D perhaps matches TRBD1 (5 bases). V was trimmed by 2 bases and J by 0 bases, leaving 11 bases between them. The CDR3 contains 15 residues. CDR1 and CDR2 (germline): MNHEY, SMNVEV (reference sequence). This CDR3 is CASSLRADSSYEQYF. The CDR3, as DNA: TGTGCCAGCAGTTTACGGGCTGACAGCTCCTACGAGCAGTACTTC.

The chain employs TRBV19 and TRBJ2-1, with TRBD1 matching over 12 bases. V shed 6 bases and J 8 bases; nucleotides not matched to a gene: 8. CDR1 and CDR2 (germline): LNHDA, SQIVND (reference sequence). The length of the CDR3 is 15 residues. DNA of the CDR3: TGTGCCAGTAGATCTCCGGGACAGGGGGCCCATGAGCAGTTCTTC. Protein sequence: CASRSPGQGAHEQFF.

V is TRBV27 and J is TRBJ1-4; no clear D gene. The V gene's germline CDR1 is MNHEY and CDR2 SMNVEV (reference sequence). Trimming left V 1 base short and J 7 bases short, with 13 bases between. The CDR3 is made up of 15 amino acids. In DNA, the CDR3 is TGTGCCAGCAGTTTATTTTCCGCCTCGGGTGAAAAACTGTTTTTT. As protein: CASSLFSASGEKLFF.

The chain has TRBV7-6 and TRBJ1-3; D remains unclear. Germline V CDR1 and CDR2: SGHVS, FNYEAQ. The CDR3 extends over 17 amino acids. V was pared by 4 bases and J by 0 bases, with 16 bases between. The CDR3 sequence: CASSSAKFGSSGNTIYF. CDR3 bases: TGTGCCAGCAGCTCCGCTAAATTCGGGAGCTCTGGAAACACCATATATTTT.

The chain couples TRBV19 to TRBJ1-1; D is unclear. From germline, CDR1 is LNHDA and CDR2 SQIVND (reference sequence). V shed 5 bases and J shed 0 bases, with 19 bases lying between them. The CDR3 runs to 17 residues. The CDR3 sequence: CASSPLWAYRLNTEAFF. CDR3 bases: TGTGCCAGTAGTCCCCTGTGGGCATACCGCCTGAACACTGAAGCTTTCTTT.

The chain recombines TRBV19 with TRBJ2-1; TRBD2 matches 9 bases. The V and J ends lost 5 bases and 7 bases, in that order; junction bases with no gene match: 15. Germline V gene data show CDR1 as LNHDA and CDR2 as SQIVND (reference sequence). The CDR3 is 17 residues long. DNA for the CDR3: TGTGCCAGTAGTCTCAAACCTACTAGCGGGTCCTGGAATGAGCAGTTCTTC. Residues: CASSLKPTSGSWNEQFF.

The chain is built from TRBV29-1 and TRBJ2-3; D might be TRBD2 (5 bases). CDR1 and CDR2 (germline): SQVTM, ANQGSEA. V shed 1 base and J shed 0 bases, with 8 bases lying between them. The CDR3 is 14 amino acids. The CDR3 DNA reads as TGCAGCGTTGAAGGCGGGTCTAGCACAGATACGCAGTATTTT. This translates into CSVEGGSSTDTQYF.

This rearrangement joins TRBV11-2 to TRBJ2-2; D not certain. The CDR3 length is 17 residues. CDR1 is SGHAT and CDR2 is FQNNGV in the germline V gene. V was shortened by 0 bases and J by 0 bases, with 11 bases between the two germline ends. The CDR3 protein is CASSLDSIPPNTGELFF. CDR3 coding DNA: TGTGCCAGCAGCTTAGATAGCATACCCCCGAACACCGGGGAGCTGTTTTTT. Full variable domain (remainder filled in from reference TRBV11-2 and TRBJ2-2): EAGVAQSPRYKIIEKRQSVAFWCNPISGHATLYWYQQILGQGPKLLIQFQNNGVVDDSQLPKDRFSAERLKGVDSTLKIQPAKLEDSAVYLCASSLDSIPPNTGELFFGEGSRLTVL.

The rearrangement joins TRBV6-2 or TRBV6-3 to TRBJ1-5; D unresolved. CDR1 and CDR2 (germline): MNHEY, SVGEGT. V lost 5 bases and J lost 0, with 20 bases in between. The CDR3 has 18 amino acids. The CDR3 DNA reads TGTGCCAGCAGTCCCGACGGCGGCAGCTCTTATAGCAATCAGCCCCAGCATTTT. Encoded protein: CASSPDGGSSYSNQPQHF.

The rearrangement uses TRBV5-1 and TRBJ1-1; D unresolved. The CDR3 is 14 amino acids. The V end was cut by 0 bases, the J end by 1 base, with 7 bases between. Germline V gene data show CDR1 as SGHRS and CDR2 as YFSETQ. CDR3 nucleotides: TGCGCCAGCAGCTTGGAACAGCCGAACACTGAAGCTTTCTTT. It translates to CASSLEQPNTEAFF.

This sequence joins TRBV5-1 and TRBJ1-1, with 9 bases that match TRBD1. The trim removed 5 bases at V and 6 bases at J, leaving 5 bases unmatched. The CDR3 is 13 residues long. The germline gives CDR1 SGHRS, CDR2 YFSETQ. The CDR3 DNA is TGCGCCAGCAGACAGGGGGCAGCTGCTGAAGCTTTCTTT. Translating it yields CASRQGAAAEAFF.

The chain employs TRBV28 and TRBJ1-1; D gene uncertain. Germline V gene data show CDR1 as MDHEN and CDR2 as SYDVKM. The CDR3 is 14 residues long. V lost 2 bases to trimming and J lost 0 bases, with 7 bases between them. The CDR3 sequence is CASSLVQLNTEAFF. CDR3 coding DNA: TGTGCCAGCAGTTTAGTCCAGTTGAACACTGAAGCTTTCTTT.

V usage is TRBV14 and J usage is TRBJ1-2; the D gene is possibly TRBD1 (5 bases). V lost 4 bases to trimming and J lost 3 bases, with 15 bases between them. The CDR3 has 15 residues. CDR1 is SGHDN and CDR2 is FVKESK in the germline V gene. Here the CDR3 DNA reads TGTGCCAGCAGCCGAACAGGAGCCGGACACTATGGCTACACCTTC. Translated: CASSRTGAGHYGYTF.

This clone has a handful of counts. This chain uses TRBV30 with TRBJ1-1, with D possibly TRBD1 on 5 matching bases. The CDR3 sequence is 14 residues long. Trimming took off 0 bases at V and 5 bases at J, with 13 bases between the two ends. Germline V CDR1 and CDR2: GTSNPN, SVGIG (reference sequence). The CDR3 DNA follows: TGTGCCTGGAGTGTACGGGGCCGGGGGACTGAAGCTTTCTTT. Translation: CAWSVRGRGTEAFF.

V and J are TRBV6-2 or TRBV6-3 and TRBJ1-1, with 10 bases identical to TRBD1. The J segment lost 3 bases and the V segment lost 5 bases, leaving 9 bases of the junction unmatched. The CDR3 spans 16 residues. Germline CDR1 and CDR2: MNHEY and SVGEGT. The CDR3 nucleotides read TGTGCCAGCAGTCTCCCGGGACAGGGGCAGTACACTGAAGCTTTCTTT. Residues: CASSLPGQGQYTEAFF.

The chain uses TRBV30 and TRBJ2-1, with a tentative D call TRBD1 (6 bases). The V and J ends lost 5 bases and 4 bases respectively, with 9 bases between them. Germline CDR1 and CDR2: GTSNPN and SVGIG (reference sequence). CDR3 length: 12 amino acids. The CDR3 here is CAWAQGYNEQFF. The CDR3 DNA is TGTGCCTGGGCACAGGGTTACAATGAGCAGTTCTTC.

The chain combines TRBV2 with TRBJ1-4; D is unresolved. The CDR3 length is 14 residues. V was trimmed by 6 bases and J by 5 bases, leaving 13 bases between them. The germline CDR1 and CDR2 sequences are SNHLY and FYNNEI. In DNA form, the CDR3 reads TGTGCCAGCAGGAGGACGGGGAGGAATGAAAAACTGTTTTTT. Protein: CASRRTGRNEKLFF. The whole variable domain, remainder taken from reference TRBV2 and TRBJ1-4, is EPEVTQTPSHQVTQMGQEVILRCVPISNHLYFYWYRQILGQKVEFLVSFYNNEISEKSEIFDDQFSVERPDGSNFTLKIRSTKLEDSAMYFCASRRTGRNEKLFFGSGTQLSVL.